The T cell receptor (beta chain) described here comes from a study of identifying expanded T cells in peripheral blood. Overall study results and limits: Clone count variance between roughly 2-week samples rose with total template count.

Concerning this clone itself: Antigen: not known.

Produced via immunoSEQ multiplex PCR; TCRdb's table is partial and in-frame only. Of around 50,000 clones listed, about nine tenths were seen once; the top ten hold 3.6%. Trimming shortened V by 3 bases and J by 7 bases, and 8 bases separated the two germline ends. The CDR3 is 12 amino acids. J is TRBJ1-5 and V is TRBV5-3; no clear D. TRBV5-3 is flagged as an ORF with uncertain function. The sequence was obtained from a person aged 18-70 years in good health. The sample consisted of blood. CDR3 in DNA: TGTGCCAGAAGCTATCCCGGGCAGCCCCAGCATTTT. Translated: CARSYPGQPQHF.